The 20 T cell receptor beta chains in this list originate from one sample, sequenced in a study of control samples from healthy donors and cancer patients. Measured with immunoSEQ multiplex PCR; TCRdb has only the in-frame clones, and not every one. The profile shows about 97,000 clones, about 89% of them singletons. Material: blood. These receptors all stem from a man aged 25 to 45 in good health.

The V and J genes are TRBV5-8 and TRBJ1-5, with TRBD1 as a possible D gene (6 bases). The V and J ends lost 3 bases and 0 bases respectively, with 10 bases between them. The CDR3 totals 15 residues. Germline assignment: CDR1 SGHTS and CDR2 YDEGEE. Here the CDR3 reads CASSSGQNSNQPQHF. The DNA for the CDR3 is TGTGCCAGCAGCTCTGGACAGAATAGCAATCAGCCCCAGCATTTT. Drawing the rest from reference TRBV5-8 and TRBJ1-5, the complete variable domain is EAGVTQSPTHLIKTRGQQATLRCSPISGHTSVYWYQQALGLGLQFLLWYDEGEERNRGNFPPRFSGRQFPNYSSELNVNALELEDSALYLCASSSGQNSNQPQHFGDGTRLSIL.

Here the CDR3 DNA reads TGCGCCAGCAGCCTGCAGGGGCTTGTGTACGAGCAGTACTTC. It is translated as CASSLQGLVYEQYF. This chain connects TRBV5-1 to TRBJ2-7, with a weak D call TRBD1 (6 bases). V was shortened by 4 bases and J by 4 bases, with 15 bases between the two germline ends. The CDR3 is 14 residues long. Germline assignment: CDR1 SGHRS and CDR2 YFSETQ.

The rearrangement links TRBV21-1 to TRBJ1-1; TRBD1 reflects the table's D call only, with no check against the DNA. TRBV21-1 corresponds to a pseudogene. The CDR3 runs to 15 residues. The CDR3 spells CASSANRDSNTEAFF. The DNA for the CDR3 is TGTGCCAGCAGCGCAAACAGGGATTCGAACACTGAAGCTTTCTTT.

For the CDR3, the DNA is TGTGCCAGCAGCCCACGGGACAGTACCCAGTACTTC. Translated: CASSPRDSTQYF. The chain carries TRBV11-3 and TRBJ2-5; 7 nucleotides line up with TRBD1. Germline-derived CDR1 and CDR2 are SGHNT and YENEEA. V was clipped by 5 bases and J by 8 bases; unmatched bases: 5. The length of the CDR3 is 12 residues.

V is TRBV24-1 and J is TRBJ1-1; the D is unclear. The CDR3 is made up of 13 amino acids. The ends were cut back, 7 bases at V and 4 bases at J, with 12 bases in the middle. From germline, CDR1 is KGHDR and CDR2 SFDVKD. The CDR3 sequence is CATSIGLATEAFF. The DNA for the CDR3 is TGTGCCACCAGCATAGGGCTGGCCACTGAAGCTTTCTTT.

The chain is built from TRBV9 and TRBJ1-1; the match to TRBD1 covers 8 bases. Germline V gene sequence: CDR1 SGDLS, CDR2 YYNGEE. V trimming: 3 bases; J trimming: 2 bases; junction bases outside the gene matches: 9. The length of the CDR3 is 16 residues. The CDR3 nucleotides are TGTGCCAGCAGCGGAGACAGGGGCGCTGGTAACACTGAAGCTTTCTTT. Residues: CASSGDRGAGNTEAFF.

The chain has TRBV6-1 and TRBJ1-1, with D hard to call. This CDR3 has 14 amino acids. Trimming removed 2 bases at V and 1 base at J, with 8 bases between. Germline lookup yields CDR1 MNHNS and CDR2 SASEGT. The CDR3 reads CASSEPPGNTEAFF. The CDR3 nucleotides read TGTGCCAGCAGTGAACCCCCGGGGAACACTGAAGCTTTCTTT.

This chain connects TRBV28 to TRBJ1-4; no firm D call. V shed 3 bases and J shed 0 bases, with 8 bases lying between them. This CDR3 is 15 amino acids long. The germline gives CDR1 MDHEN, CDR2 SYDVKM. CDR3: CASSLVGSTNEKLFF. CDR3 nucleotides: TGTGCCAGCAGTTTGGTAGGGTCAACTAATGAAAAACTGTTTTTT.

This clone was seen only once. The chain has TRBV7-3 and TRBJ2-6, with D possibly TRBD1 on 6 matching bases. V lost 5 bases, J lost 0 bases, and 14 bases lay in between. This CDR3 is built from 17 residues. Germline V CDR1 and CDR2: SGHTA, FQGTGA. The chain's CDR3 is CASSAHRVSSGANVLTF. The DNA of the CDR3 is TGTGCCAGCAGCGCCCACAGGGTTTCCTCTGGGGCCAACGTCCTGACTTTC.

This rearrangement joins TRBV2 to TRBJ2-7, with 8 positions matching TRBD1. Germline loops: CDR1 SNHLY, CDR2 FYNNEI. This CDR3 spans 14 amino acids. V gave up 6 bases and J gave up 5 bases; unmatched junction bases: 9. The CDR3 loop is CASRWDRSSDEQYF. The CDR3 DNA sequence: TGTGCCAGCAGATGGGACAGGTCGTCTGACGAGCAGTACTTC.

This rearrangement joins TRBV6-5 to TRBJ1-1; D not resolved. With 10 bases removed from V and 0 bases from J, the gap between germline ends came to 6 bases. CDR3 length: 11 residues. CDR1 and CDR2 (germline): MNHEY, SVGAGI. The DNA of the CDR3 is TGTGCCACGAGATTGAACACTGAAGCTTTCTTT. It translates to CATRLNTEAFF.

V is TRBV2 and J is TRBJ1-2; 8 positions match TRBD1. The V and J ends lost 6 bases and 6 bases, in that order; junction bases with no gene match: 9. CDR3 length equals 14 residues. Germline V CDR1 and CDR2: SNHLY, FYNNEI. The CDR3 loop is CASSIRGRGDGYTF. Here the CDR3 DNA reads TGTGCCAGCAGCATCAGGGGGCGCGGGGATGGCTACACCTTC.

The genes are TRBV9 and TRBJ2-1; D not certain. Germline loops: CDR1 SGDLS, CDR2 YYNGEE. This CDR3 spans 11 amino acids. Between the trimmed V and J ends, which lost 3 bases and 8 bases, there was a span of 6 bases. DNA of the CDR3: TGTGCCAGCAGCGACTCACATGAGCAGTTCTTC. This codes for CASSDSHEQFF.

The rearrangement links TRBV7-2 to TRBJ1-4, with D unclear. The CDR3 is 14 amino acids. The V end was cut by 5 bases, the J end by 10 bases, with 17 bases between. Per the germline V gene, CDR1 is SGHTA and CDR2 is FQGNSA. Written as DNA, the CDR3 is TGTGCCAGCAGCCCACCCCTTACGGAGGGAAAACTGTTTTTT. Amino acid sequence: CASSPPLTEGKLFF. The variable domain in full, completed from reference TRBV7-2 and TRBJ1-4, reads GAGVSQSPSNKVTEKGKDVELRCDPISGHTALYWYRQSLGQGLEFLIYFQGNSAPDKSGLPSDRFSAERTGGSVSTLTIQRTQQEDSAVYLCASSPPLTEGKLFFGSGTQLSVL.

In DNA, the CDR3 is TGTGCCATCGGGAGCGGGAGGATGTTAATGGGGGAGCAGTACTTC. Translating gives CAIGSGRMLMGEQYF. V gene TRBV28 combines with J gene TRBJ2-7; TRBD2 matches 9 bases. Per the germline V gene, CDR1 is MDHEN and CDR2 is SYDVKM. This CDR3 has 15 amino acids. V trimming: 10 bases; J trimming: 7 bases; junction bases outside the gene matches: 17.

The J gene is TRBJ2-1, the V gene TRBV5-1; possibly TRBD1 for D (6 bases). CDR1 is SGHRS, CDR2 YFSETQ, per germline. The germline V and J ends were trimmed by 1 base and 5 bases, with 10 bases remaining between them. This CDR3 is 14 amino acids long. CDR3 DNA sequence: TGCGCCAGCAGCTTGAGGGGGTCTGACAATGAGCAGTTCTTC. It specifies CASSLRGSDNEQFF.

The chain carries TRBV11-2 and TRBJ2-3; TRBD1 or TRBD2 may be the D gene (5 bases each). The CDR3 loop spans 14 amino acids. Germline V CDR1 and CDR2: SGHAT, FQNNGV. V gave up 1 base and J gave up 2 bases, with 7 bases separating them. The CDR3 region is CASSLGGPTDTQYF. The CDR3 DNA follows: TGTGCCAGCAGCTTAGGGGGACCCACAGATACGCAGTATTTT.

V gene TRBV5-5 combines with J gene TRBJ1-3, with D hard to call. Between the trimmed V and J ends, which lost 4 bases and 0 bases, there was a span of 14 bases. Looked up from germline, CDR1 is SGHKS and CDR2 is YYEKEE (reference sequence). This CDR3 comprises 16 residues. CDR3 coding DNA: TGTGCCAGCAGCCTTCTCCTCCCGAGCTCTGGAAACACCATATATTTT. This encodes CASSLLLPSSGNTIYF.

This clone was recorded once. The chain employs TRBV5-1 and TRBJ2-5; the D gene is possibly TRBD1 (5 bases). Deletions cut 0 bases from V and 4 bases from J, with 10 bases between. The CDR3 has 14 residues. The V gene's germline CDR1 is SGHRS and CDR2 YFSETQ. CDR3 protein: CASSLVAGIETQYF. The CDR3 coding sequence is TGCGCCAGCAGCTTGGTGGCAGGGATAGAGACCCAGTACTTC.

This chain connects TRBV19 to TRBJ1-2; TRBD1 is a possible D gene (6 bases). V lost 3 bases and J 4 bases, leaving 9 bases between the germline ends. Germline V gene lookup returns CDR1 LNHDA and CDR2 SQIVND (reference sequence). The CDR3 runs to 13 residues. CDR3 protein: CASSMATGYGYTF. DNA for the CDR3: TGTGCCAGTAGTATGGCGACAGGCTATGGCTACACCTTC.